These T cell receptor beta chains were read from a single sample in a study of shared clonotypes between healthy human individuals. Only in-frame clones appear in the TCRdb table, and some are missing; sequencing was by immunoSEQ multiplex PCR. The sample contains 2.3 million or so clones, just over 90% of which appear only once. Sequenced input: naive CD4+ T cells from PBMCs. These receptors all stem from a man aged 18 to 29 in good health. Some clones in this sample may be carry-over from other donors' samples. CDR3s include the opening cysteine and the closing phenylalanine or tryptophan. Each record gives: V gene, clone size, D gene, J gene, CDR3 protein, CDR3 DNA. The D gene is left open where the match is weak. The listing skips clone size in some rows; elsewhere it reads once, few, many or a size class.

v_gene: TRBV10-2
abundance: -
d_gene: -
j_gene: TRBJ2-2
CDR3aa: CASSQGAGVPGELFF
CDR3nt: TGCGCCAGCAGTCAGGGGGCGGGAGTTCCCGGGGAGCTGTTTTTT

v_gene: TRBV28
abundance: -
d_gene: -
j_gene: TRBJ1-4
CDR3aa: CASSLLRSEKLFF
CDR3nt: TGTGCCAGCAGTTTACTTAGGAGTGAAAAACTGTTTTTT

v_gene: TRBV28
abundance: -
d_gene: -
j_gene: TRBJ1-5
CDR3aa: CASSLRHRDQPQHF
CDR3nt: TGTGCCAGCAGTTTACGACACAGGGATCAGCCCCAGCATTTT

v_gene: TRBV19
abundance: -
d_gene: -
j_gene: TRBJ1-1
CDR3aa: CASSQDRGTEAFF
CDR3nt: TGTGCCAGTAGCCAAGACAGAGGCACTGAAGCTTTCTTT

v_gene: TRBV28
abundance: -
d_gene: -
j_gene: TRBJ1-2
CDR3aa: CASSSRTEVYGYTF
CDR3nt: TGTGCCAGCAGTTCCCGGACAGAAGTTTATGGCTACACCTTC

v_gene: TRBV27
abundance: -
d_gene: -
j_gene: TRBJ2-7
CDR3aa: CARPFTRCRSYEQYF
CDR3nt: TGTGCCAGGCCATTCACGAGGTGCCGATCCTACGAGCAGTACTTC

v_gene: TRBV6-5
abundance: -
d_gene: -
j_gene: TRBJ2-7
CDR3aa: CASSYSRVAATYEQYF
CDR3nt: TGTGCCAGCAGTTACTCGCGAGTAGCGGCTACCTACGAGCAGTACTTC

v_gene: TRBV10-3
abundance: -
d_gene: -
j_gene: TRBJ2-1
CDR3aa: CATQDTGSYNEQFF
CDR3nt: TGTGCCACCCAGGACACAGGGTCCTACAATGAGCAGTTCTTC

v_gene: TRBV30
abundance: once
d_gene: TRBD1
j_gene: TRBJ1-1
CDR3aa: CAWSPITRGSTEAFF
CDR3nt: TGTGCCTGGAGTCCCATCACCAGGGGGAGCACTGAAGCTTTCTTT

v_gene: TRBV7-2
abundance: once
d_gene: -
j_gene: TRBJ2-2
CDR3aa: CASSLVASYSGELFF
CDR3nt: TGTGCCAGCAGCTTAGTGGCTAGCTATTCCGGGGAGCTGTTTTTT

v_gene: TRBV5-1
abundance: -
d_gene: -
j_gene: TRBJ2-7
CDR3aa: CASSLESVQLTYEQYF
CDR3nt: TGCGCCAGCAGCCTGGAGTCCGTACAGTTAACGTACGAGCAGTACTTC

v_gene: TRBV27
abundance: -
d_gene: TRBD1
j_gene: TRBJ2-7
CDR3aa: CASSAQGARYEQYF
CDR3nt: TGTGCCAGCAGTGCACAGGGGGCACGATACGAGCAGTACTTC

v_gene: TRBV30
abundance: -
d_gene: TRBD2
j_gene: TRBJ2-1
CDR3aa: CAWSVPGKREAENEQFF
CDR3nt: TGTGCCTGGAGTGTACCTGGGAAGCGGGAGGCAGAGAATGAGCAGTTCTTC

v_gene: TRBV19
abundance: -
d_gene: -
j_gene: TRBJ2-1
CDR3aa: CASSIGQLKLGQFF
CDR3nt: TGTGCCAGTAGTATAGGACAGCTCAAACTCGGACAGTTCTTC

v_gene: TRBV27
abundance: -
d_gene: -
j_gene: TRBJ2-3
CDR3aa: CASSFSPPDTQYF
CDR3nt: TGTGCCAGCAGTTTTTCGCCCCCAGATACGCAGTATTTT

v_gene: TRBV6-6
abundance: -
d_gene: -
j_gene: TRBJ1-4
CDR3aa: CASTGTSNEKLFF
CDR3nt: TGTGCCAGCACGGGGACGTCTAATGAAAAACTGTTTTTT

v_gene: TRBV27
abundance: -
d_gene: -
j_gene: TRBJ2-7
CDR3aa: CASSKGRAYEQYF
CDR3nt: TGTGCCAGCAGTAAGGGAAGGGCCTACGAGCAGTACTTC

v_gene: TRBV7-9
abundance: once
d_gene: TRBD1
j_gene: TRBJ1-1
CDR3aa: CASSSGQGITEAFF
CDR3nt: TGTGCCAGCAGCTCCGGACAGGGGATTACTGAAGCTTTCTTT

v_gene: TRBV30
abundance: -
d_gene: TRBD1
j_gene: TRBJ2-7
CDR3aa: CAWSVNRGIYEQYF
CDR3nt: TGTGCCTGGAGTGTAAACAGGGGGATTTACGAGCAGTACTTC

v_gene: TRBV7-8
abundance: -
d_gene: -
j_gene: TRBJ1-5
CDR3aa: CASSLWRGGNQPQHF
CDR3nt: TGTGCCAGCAGCTTATGGCGGGGCGGCAATCAGCCCCAGCATTTT

v_gene: TRBV7-6
abundance: -
d_gene: -
j_gene: TRBJ1-2
CDR3aa: CASSLEVTLNYGYTF
CDR3nt: TGTGCCAGCAGCTTAGAGGTTACGTTGAACTATGGCTACACCTTC

v_gene: TRBV29-1
abundance: -
d_gene: -
j_gene: TRBJ2-5
CDR3aa: CSAVSLGETQYF
CDR3nt: TGCAGCGCCGTCTCTCTAGGGGAGACCCAGTACTTC

v_gene: TRBV19
abundance: few
d_gene: TRBD1
j_gene: TRBJ1-5
CDR3aa: CASSTLQGDQPQHF
CDR3nt: TGTGCCAGTAGTACGTTACAGGGGGATCAGCCCCAGCATTTT

v_gene: TRBV7-8
abundance: -
d_gene: TRBD1
j_gene: TRBJ2-7
CDR3aa: CASSPDRAPHEQYF
CDR3nt: TGTGCCAGCAGCCCGGACAGGGCCCCCCACGAGCAGTACTTC

v_gene: TRBV6-5
abundance: -
d_gene: -
j_gene: TRBJ1-6
CDR3aa: CASSYGAEYSPLHF
CDR3nt: TGTGCCAGCAGTTACGGGGCGGAATATTCACCCCTCCACTTT

v_gene: TRBV10-2
abundance: once
d_gene: -
j_gene: TRBJ2-6
CDR3aa: CASRGSGLSGANVLTF
CDR3nt: TGCGCCAGCAGGGGATCGGGTCTATCTGGGGCCAACGTCCTGACTTTC

v_gene: TRBV29-1
abundance: -
d_gene: TRBD2
j_gene: TRBJ2-5
CDR3aa: CSVVHGRGETQYF
CDR3nt: TGCAGCGTTGTGCACGGGCGGGGGGAGACCCAGTACTTC

v_gene: TRBV7-9
abundance: -
d_gene: TRBD2
j_gene: TRBJ2-3
CDR3aa: CASSPQLAGGLNTQYF
CDR3nt: TGTGCCAGCAGCCCACAACTAGCGGGGGGACTAAATACGCAGTATTTT

v_gene: TRBV6-5
abundance: -
d_gene: TRBD2
j_gene: TRBJ2-5
CDR3aa: CASTSPGGETQYF
CDR3nt: TGTGCCAGCACCTCTCCGGGGGGAGAGACCCAGTACTTC

v_gene: TRBV28
abundance: -
d_gene: -
j_gene: TRBJ1-5
CDR3aa: CASSLGGTGRPQHF
CDR3nt: TGTGCCAGCAGTTTAGGGGGTACTGGGAGGCCCCAGCATTTT